One and the same sample provided the 28 T cell receptor beta chains below, sequenced in a study of shared clonotypes between healthy human individuals. CD45RO negativity and positive selection for CCR7 defined naive CD8 cells, a population that excluded terminally differentiated effector memory CD45RA+ cells. Data came from immunoSEQ multiplex PCR; TCRdb stores just in-frame clones and leaves some out. The table lists around 2.1 million clones, approximately 94% of them singletons. Sequenced input: naive CD8+ T cells from PBMCs. These receptors were collected from a man between 18 and 29 years old in good health. Some clones in this sample may be carry-over from other donors' samples.

The rearrangement uses TRBV27 and TRBJ2-7; 7 bases are a match to TRBD2. The CDR3 totals 16 residues. V shed 0 bases and J 2 bases; nucleotides not matched to a gene: 7. Germline loops: CDR1 MNHEY, CDR2 SMNVEV (reference sequence). The CDR3 DNA follows: TGTGCCAGCAGTTTATCGTTGGGGGGGAGGACCTACGAGCAGTACTTC. Protein sequence: CASSLSLGGRTYEQYF.

The chain joins TRBV30 to TRBJ2-1, with D maybe TRBD2 (6 bases). CDR3 length: 11 residues. The germline V gene has CDR1 GTSNPN and CDR2 SVGIG (reference sequence). Between the trimmed V and J ends, which lost 1 base and 15 bases, there was a span of 13 bases. The CDR3 loop reads CAWSALGRWFF. In DNA, the CDR3 is TGTGCCTGGAGTGCTCTGGGGAGGTGGTTCTTC.

V and J are TRBV6-5 and TRBJ1-1; possibly TRBD1 for D (5 bases). The length of the CDR3 is 14 residues. Trimming left V 7 bases short and J 2 bases short, with 14 bases between. CDR1 is MNHEY and CDR2 is SVGAGI in the germline V gene. CDR3 nucleotides: TGTGCCAGCAAGGGACCGGGGGGAAACACTGAAGCTTTCTTT. Protein product: CASKGPGGNTEAFF.

The chain uses TRBV5-6 and TRBJ2-5; D gene unclear. Germline V lookup: CDR1 SGHDT, CDR2 YYEEEE. V lost 0 bases to trimming and J lost 3 bases, with 6 bases between them. The CDR3 length is 13 residues. The chain's CDR3 is CASSLGQEETQYF. The CDR3, as DNA: TGTGCCAGCAGCTTGGGGCAGGAAGAGACCCAGTACTTC.

V and J are TRBV9 and TRBJ2-3; unclear D gene. The V and J ends lost 0 bases and 7 bases respectively, with 15 bases between them. Germline V gives CDR1 SGDLS, CDR2 YYNGEE. The CDR3 covers 15 residues. The CDR3 DNA sequence: TGTGCCAGCAGCGTAGCTCGACATTTGGGAAATACGCAGTATTTT. Translation: CASSVARHLGNTQYF. Full variable domain (outside the CDR3, taken from reference TRBV9 and TRBJ2-3): DSGVTQTPKHLITATGQRVTLRCSPRSGDLSVYWYQQSLDQGLQFLIQYYNGEERAKGNILERFSAQQFPDLHSELNLSSLELGDSALYFCASSVARHLGNTQYFGPGTRLTVL.

This clone was found a few times. The V gene is TRBV27, the J gene TRBJ2-1; the match to TRBD2 covers 13 bases. This CDR3 spans 15 amino acids. Germline-derived CDR1 and CDR2 are MNHEY and SMNVEV (reference sequence). The ends lost 3 bases at V and 6 bases at J; junction bases unmatched: 2. CDR3 sequence: CASSLGLAGFNEQFF. The CDR3 DNA follows: TGTGCCAGCAGTTTGGGACTAGCGGGATTCAATGAGCAGTTCTTC.

The chain recombines TRBV27 with TRBJ2-7, with D possibly TRBD2 on 6 matching bases. V lost 4 bases to trimming and J lost 2 bases, with 12 bases between them. This CDR3 contains 14 residues. CDR1 and CDR2 from the germline V gene are MNHEY and SMNVEV (reference sequence). The CDR3 loop reads CASSSGTDPYEQYF. The CDR3, as DNA: TGTGCCAGCAGTTCCGGGACTGATCCCTACGAGCAGTACTTC.

A single count supports this clone. This rearrangement joins TRBV28 to TRBJ2-7; possibly TRBD2 for D (6 bases). V was trimmed by 5 bases and J by 7 bases, leaving 15 bases between them. The CDR3 has 13 residues. Germline values: CDR1 MDHEN, CDR2 SYDVKM. In DNA, the CDR3 is TGTGCCAGCAGTGAGACGCTAGCGCGGGAGCAGTACTTC. It encodes CASSETLAREQYF.

V is TRBV7-9 and J is TRBJ1-1; unclear D gene. Germline V gene data show CDR1 as SEHNR and CDR2 as FQNEAQ (reference sequence). The germline V and J ends were trimmed by 5 bases and 11 bases, with 18 bases remaining between them. This CDR3 is 13 amino acids long. CDR3: CASSPWGDRAAFF. The CDR3 coding sequence is TGTGCCAGCAGCCCCTGGGGTGACCGGGCCGCTTTCTTT.

This rearrangement joins TRBV9 to TRBJ2-2; 7 bases fit TRBD1. CDR1 SGDLS and CDR2 YYNGEE come from the germline V gene. This CDR3 contains 13 residues. V lost 4 bases, J lost 8 bases, and 5 bases stayed unmatched. Here the CDR3 DNA reads TGTGCCAGCAGCCAAACAGGGGTGGGGGAGCTGTTTTTT. The encoded protein is CASSQTGVGELFF. Using reference TRBV9 and TRBJ2-2 for the parts outside the CDR3, the full variable domain is DSGVTQTPKHLITATGQRVTLRCSPRSGDLSVYWYQQSLDQGLQFLIQYYNGEERAKGNILERFSAQQFPDLHSELNLSSLELGDSALYFCASSQTGVGELFFGEGSRLTVL.

As concerns this clone: This CDR3 is also generated by other DNA sequences in the sample. The chain combines TRBV27 with TRBJ2-1, with D perhaps TRBD2 (5 bases). CDR1 MNHEY and CDR2 SMNVEV come from the germline V gene (reference sequence). The CDR3 spans 13 residues. V lost 0 bases and J 7 bases, leaving 7 bases between the germline ends. The CDR3 is CASSLSRANEQFF. Here the CDR3 DNA reads TGTGCCAGCAGTTTATCGAGGGCAAATGAGCAGTTCTTC.

This clone was seen a single time. The V gene is TRBV19, the J gene TRBJ2-5, with no clear D. Looked up from germline, CDR1 is LNHDA and CDR2 is SQIVND (reference sequence). V lost 3 bases and J 1 base, leaving 9 bases between the germline ends. The CDR3 runs to 14 residues. The CDR3 DNA is TGTGCCAGTAGTATTTCGGGTCTCCAAGAGACCCAGTACTTC. As protein: CASSISGLQETQYF. The entire variable domain, with the rest obtained from reference TRBV19 and TRBJ2-5, is as follows: DGGITQSPKYLFRKEGQNVTLSCEQNLNHDAMYWYRQDPGQGLRLIYYSQIVNDFQKGDIAEGYSVSREKKESFPLTVTSAQKNPTAFYLCASSISGLQETQYFGPGTRLLVL.

This chain connects TRBV7-9 to TRBJ2-7, with TRBD2 identical over 10 bases. Germline lookup yields CDR1 SEHNR and CDR2 FQNEAQ (reference sequence). The CDR3 covers 16 residues. Unmatched junction bases numbered 6, after V lost 4 bases and J lost 0 bases. The CDR3, as DNA: TGTGCCAGCAGCTCGACTAGCGGGCCCATCTCCTACGAGCAGTACTTC. Translated, it gives CASSSTSGPISYEQYF. Combining the CDR3 with reference TRBV7-9 and TRBJ2-7 gives the whole variable domain DTGVSQNPRHKITKRGQNVTFRCDPISEHNRLYWYRQTLGQGPEFLTYFQNEAQLEKSRLLSDRFSAERPKGSFSTLEIQRTEQGDSAMYLCASSSTSGPISYEQYFGPGTRLTVT.

A remark on this clone: The same CDR3 also results from other DNA sequences found in this sample. V and J are TRBV4-1 and TRBJ2-2; D remains unclear. This CDR3 region has 11 residues. V gave up 4 bases and J gave up 8 bases, with 5 bases separating them. The germline gives CDR1 MGHRA, CDR2 YSYEKL. CDR3 coding DNA: TGCGCCAGCAGCCCCGGAGGGGAGCTGTTTTTT. This sequence encodes CASSPGGELFF.

This sequence joins TRBV7-9 and TRBJ2-3; possibly TRBD1 or TRBD2 for D (5 bases each). V was trimmed by 3 bases and J by 6 bases, leaving 19 bases between them. This CDR3 is built from 16 residues. Germline CDR1 and CDR2: SEHNR and FQNEAQ (reference sequence). CDR3 sequence: CASSFPGTDNSDTQYF. The CDR3 DNA sequence: TGTGCCAGCAGCTTTCCCGGGACGGACAATTCCGATACGCAGTATTTT.

The chain employs TRBV5-6 and TRBJ1-2; no definite D call. The V end was cut by 1 base, the J end by 0 bases, with 4 bases between. CDR3 size: 13 residues. CDR1 and CDR2 from the germline V gene are SGHDT and YYEEEE. The CDR3 nucleotides read TGTGCCAGCAGCTTGCAGACTAACTATGGCTACACCTTC. This sequence encodes CASSLQTNYGYTF. The whole variable domain, remainder taken from reference TRBV5-6 and TRBJ1-2, is DAGVTQSPTHLIKTRGQQVTLRCSPKSGHDTVSWYQQALGQGPQFIFQYYEEEERQRGNFPDRFSGHQFPNYSSELNVNALLLGDSALYLCASSLQTNYGYTFGSGTRLTVV.

Turning to this clone: Other nucleotide sequences in the sample specify the same CDR3. This chain uses TRBV5-1 with TRBJ2-7; 11 bases agree with TRBD1. Germline assignment: CDR1 SGHRS and CDR2 YFSETQ. The V segment lost 4 bases and the J segment 5 bases; nucleotides outside the gene matches: 5. The CDR3 is 14 residues long. CDR3: CASSPGTGGHEQYF. The CDR3 DNA reads TGCGCCAGCAGCCCCGGGACAGGGGGACACGAGCAGTACTTC.

The V call is TRBV28, the J call TRBJ2-1, with D uncertain. The V gene's germline CDR1 is MDHEN and CDR2 SYDVKM. The CDR3 is 16 amino acids. V was cut by 3 bases and J by 3 bases, with 15 bases left in between. CDR3 amino acids: CASSLESEPGYNEQFF. The CDR3 coding sequence is TGTGCCAGCAGTTTGGAATCCGAACCCGGCTACAATGAGCAGTTCTTC.

There are a few counts of this clone. The chain joins TRBV7-3 to TRBJ2-2; TRBD2 matches 8 bases. V trimming: 5 bases; J trimming: 0 bases; junction bases outside the gene matches: 2. The CDR3 covers 15 residues. Germline V gives CDR1 SGHTA, CDR2 FQGTGA. The CDR3 DNA sequence: TGTGCCAGCAGCACGCGGGAGGCGAACACCGGGGAGCTGTTTTTT. It codes for CASSTREANTGELFF.

This clone was seen only once. V and J are TRBV25-1 and TRBJ1-3, with 8 bases lining up with TRBD1. V lost 4 bases to trimming and J lost 2 bases; unmatched junction nucleotides: 1. The CDR3 is 14 residues long. Per the germline V gene, CDR1 is MGHDK and CDR2 is SYGVNS. CDR3 sequence (DNA): TGTGCCAGCAGTGTGACAGGGGCTGGAAACACCATATATTTT. Translated: CASSVTGAGNTIYF.

This chain joins TRBV23-1 and TRBJ1-3; D gene unclear. TRBV23-1 is recorded as an ORF, its role being uncertain. V was trimmed by 7 bases and J by 0 bases, leaving 13 bases between them. The CDR3 runs 15 residues. CDR3 in amino acids: CASNDQLLSGNTIYF. The DNA of the CDR3 is TGCGCCAGCAACGATCAACTACTCTCTGGAAACACCATATATTTT.

The chain is built from TRBV5-1 and TRBJ2-3; 7 bases match TRBD2. The junction had 5 bases not matched to a gene; V was cut back by 3 bases and J by 4 bases. CDR3 length equals 14 residues. Per germline, CDR1 SGHRS and CDR2 YFSETQ. This CDR3 reads CASSWTAGADTQYF. CDR3 DNA sequence: TGCGCCAGCAGCTGGACGGCGGGGGCAGATACGCAGTATTTT.

V usage is TRBV9 and J usage is TRBJ2-3, with a weak D call TRBD1 (5 bases). The germline V and J ends were trimmed by 0 bases and 3 bases, with 14 bases remaining between them. The length of the CDR3 is 16 residues. The V gene's germline CDR1 is SGDLS and CDR2 YYNGEE. CDR3 in amino acids: CASSVVSQVATDTQYF. CDR3 coding DNA: TGTGCCAGCAGCGTAGTCTCACAGGTAGCTACAGATACGCAGTATTTT.

The rearrangement links TRBV7-9 to TRBJ2-1, with no clear D. Germline V gene sequence: CDR1 SEHNR, CDR2 FQNEAQ (reference sequence). CDR3 length: 13 residues. Trimming shortened V by 1 base and J by 7 bases, and 8 bases separated the two germline ends. CDR3 sequence: CASSLGERNEQFF. The CDR3 coding sequence is TGTGCCAGCAGCTTAGGTGAGAGGAATGAGCAGTTCTTC. The full variable domain, rest sourced from reference TRBV7-9 and TRBJ2-1, is DTGVSQNPRHKITKRGQNVTFRCDPISEHNRLYWYRQTLGQGPEFLTYFQNEAQLEKSRLLSDRFSAERPKGSFSTLEIQRTEQGDSAMYLCASSLGERNEQFFGPGTRLTVL.

The chain joins TRBV6-1 to TRBJ2-7; D is uncertain. This CDR3 is built from 15 residues. In germline, CDR1 is MNHNS, CDR2 SASEGT. V lost 2 bases and J lost 5, with 16 bases in between. CDR3 in DNA: TGTGCCAGCAGTGAATCTCTGCTAGTTTTCCACGAGCAGTACTTC. It encodes CASSESLLVFHEQYF.

The rearrangement joins TRBV30 to TRBJ2-1; perhaps TRBD2 as D (5 bases). Trimming pared 8 bases from V and 0 bases from J, leaving 11 bases between. The CDR3 has 13 residues. Germline V gives CDR1 GTSNPN, CDR2 SVGIG (reference sequence). The CDR3 loop is CALERSSYNEQFF. In DNA, the CDR3 is TGTGCCCTCGAGCGGAGCTCCTACAATGAGCAGTTCTTC.

The rearrangement links TRBV7-9 to TRBJ2-3; TRBD2 aligns across 7 bases. The V gene end was trimmed by 5 bases and the J gene end by 2 bases; junction bases not matched to a gene: 13. The CDR3 sequence is 17 residues long. Per germline, CDR1 SEHNR and CDR2 FQNEAQ (reference sequence). The CDR3 loop reads CASSADPRTRLTDTQYF. The CDR3 region has the DNA TGTGCCAGCAGCGCGGACCCCCGGACTAGACTCACAGATACGCAGTATTTT. Drawing the rest from reference TRBV7-9 and TRBJ2-3, the complete variable domain is DTGVSQNPRHKITKRGQNVTFRCDPISEHNRLYWYRQTLGQGPEFLTYFQNEAQLEKSRLLSDRFSAERPKGSFSTLEIQRTEQGDSAMYLCASSADPRTRLTDTQYFGPGTRLTVL.

This sequence joins TRBV7-9 and TRBJ2-7, with D possibly TRBD2 on 6 matching bases. This CDR3 has 14 amino acids. Trimming shortened V by 5 bases and J by 7 bases, and 18 bases separated the two germline ends. In germline, CDR1 is SEHNR, CDR2 FQNEAQ (reference sequence). CDR3 sequence (DNA): TGTGCCAGCAGCCAGCCTAGGCCGGCGGGAGAGCAGTACTTC. Its protein product is CASSQPRPAGEQYF.